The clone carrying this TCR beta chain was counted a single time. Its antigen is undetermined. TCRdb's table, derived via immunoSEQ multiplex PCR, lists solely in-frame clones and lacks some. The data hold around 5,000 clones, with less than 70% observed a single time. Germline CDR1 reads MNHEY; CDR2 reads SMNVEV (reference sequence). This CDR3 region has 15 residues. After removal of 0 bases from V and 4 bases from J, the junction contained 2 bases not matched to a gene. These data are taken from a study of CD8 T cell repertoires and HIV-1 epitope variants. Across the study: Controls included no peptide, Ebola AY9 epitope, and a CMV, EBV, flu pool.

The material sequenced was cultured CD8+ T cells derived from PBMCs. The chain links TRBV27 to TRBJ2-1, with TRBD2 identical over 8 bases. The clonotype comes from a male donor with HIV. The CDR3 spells CASSLSASGYNEQFF. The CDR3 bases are TGTGCCAGCAGTTTATCGGCTAGCGGGTACAATGAGCAGTTCTTC.